What follows are 15 T cell receptor beta chains derived from one specimen sequenced in a study of blood T cell repertoires in COVID-19. TCRdb keeps only in-frame clones here, not all; method: immunoSEQ multiplex PCR. The table shows over 150,000 clones, with around 85% occurring only once. Sequencing was performed on peripheral blood. The receptors originated from a woman between 45 and 60 years old with acute or convalescent COVID-19.

A single count supports this clone. V usage is TRBV15 and J usage is TRBJ1-6; 7 nucleotides agree with TRBD1. The CDR3 runs to 15 residues. J was trimmed by 3 bases and V by 5 bases; bases with no gene match: 4. Germline CDR1 is LNHNV and CDR2 is YYDKDF (reference sequence). CDR3: CATSAGQLYNSPLHF. The CDR3 coding sequence is TGTGCCACCAGCGCGGGACAGCTCTATAATTCACCCCTCCACTTT. Combining the CDR3 with reference TRBV15 and TRBJ1-6 gives the whole variable domain DAMVIQNPRYQVTQFGKPVTLSCSQTLNHNVMYWYQQKSSQAPKLLFHYYDKDFNNEADTPDNFQSRRPNTSFCFLDIRSPGLGDTAMYLCATSAGQLYNSPLHFGNGTRLTVT.

This clone occurred many times. The chain has TRBV10-3 and TRBJ2-7, with 9 positions matching TRBD2. Unmatched junction bases numbered 5, after V lost 0 bases and J lost 5 bases. This CDR3 has 15 residues. The germline CDR1 and CDR2 sequences are ENHRY and SYGVKD. CDR3 amino acids: CAISESGGRANEQYF. The CDR3 DNA follows: TGTGCCATCAGTGAGTCGGGCGGGAGGGCCAACGAGCAGTACTTC.

This chain joins TRBV14 and TRBJ2-2, with 10 positions matching TRBD1. Germline trimming cut 5 bases from V and 4 bases from J; bases unmatched to any gene: 7. The V gene's germline CDR1 is SGHDN and CDR2 FVKESK. This CDR3 spans 16 amino acids. CDR3 bases: TGTGCCAGCAGCTTAAGGGGACAGGGGACCACCGGGGAGCTGTTTTTT. The encoded protein is CASSLRGQGTTGELFF.

At least ten counts were recorded for this clone. This rearrangement joins TRBV29-1 to TRBJ2-3; 8 bases are a match to TRBD1. The CDR3 is made up of 15 amino acids. The germline V gene encodes CDR1 SQVTM and CDR2 ANQGSEA. J was trimmed by 2 bases and V by 3 bases; bases with no gene match: 7. CDR3 DNA sequence: TGCAGCGTTGAGCCCCGACAGGGGTTCACAGATACGCAGTATTTT. It is translated as CSVEPRQGFTDTQYF.

This clone was detected once. The chain recombines TRBV18 with TRBJ1-5; 9 bases map to TRBD1. The V and J ends lost 0 bases and 1 base, in that order; junction bases with no gene match: 10. The CDR3 is 19 residues long. CDR1 KGHSH and CDR2 LQKENI come from the germline V gene. The CDR3 bases are TGTGCCAGCTCACCACCGCAGACAGGGGGGATTGGGAGCAATCAGCCCCAGCATTTT. It yields the protein CASSPPQTGGIGSNQPQHF.

This chain links TRBV10-3 with TRBJ2-4, with 16 bases lining up with TRBD2. Germline lookup yields CDR1 ENHRY and CDR2 SYGVKD. V shed 10 bases and J 0 bases; nucleotides not matched to a gene: 9. The CDR3 loop spans 18 amino acids. The DNA of the CDR3 is TGTGCCACAGGGCCGGGACTAGCGGGAGGGCCAGCCAAAAACATTCAGTACTTC. It codes for CATGPGLAGGPAKNIQYF.

The V call is TRBV14, the J call TRBJ1-6, with a possible D match to TRBD1 (5 bases). CDR1 and CDR2 (germline): SGHDN, FVKESK. The CDR3 spans 14 residues. V was shortened by 3 bases and J by 11 bases, with 14 bases between the two germline ends. CDR3 nucleotide sequence: TGTGCCAGCAGCCATAGAGACCAGGGCGCACCCCTCCACTTT. Translating gives CASSHRDQGAPLHF. The full variable domain, rest sourced from reference TRBV14 and TRBJ1-6, is EAGVTQFPSHSVIEKGQTVTLRCDPISGHDNLYWYRRVMGKEIKFLLHFVKESKQDESGMPNNRFLAERTGGTYSTLKVQPAELEDSGVYFCASSHRDQGAPLHFGNGTRLTVT.

This chain joins TRBV6-5 and TRBJ2-7, with 9 bases aligning to TRBD1. The CDR3 has 15 residues. Germline CDR1 reads MNHEY; CDR2 reads SVGAGI. J was trimmed by 5 bases and V by 1 base; bases with no gene match: 6. The CDR3 here is CASSYFRDRADEQYF. The CDR3 DNA reads TGTGCCAGCAGTTACTTCCGGGACAGGGCCGACGAGCAGTACTTC.

J is TRBJ1-1 and V is TRBV18, with D unresolved. Trimming removed 6 bases at V and 0 bases at J, with 14 bases between. Germline values: CDR1 KGHSH, CDR2 LQKENI. The CDR3 totals 15 residues. The CDR3 spells CASSPLSAMNTEAFF. The DNA of the CDR3 is TGTGCCAGCTCTCCTCTTAGTGCTATGAACACTGAAGCTTTCTTT. Full variable domain (outside the CDR3, taken from reference TRBV18 and TRBJ1-1): NAGVMQNPRHLVRRRGQEARLRCSPMKGHSHVYWYRQLPEEGLKFMVYLQKENIIDESGMPKERFSAEFPKEGPSILRIQQVVRGDSAAYFCASSPLSAMNTEAFFGQGTRLTVV.

The chain joins TRBV27 to TRBJ1-5; 9 bases align to TRBD1. This CDR3 has 14 residues. V shed 6 bases, J shed 7 bases, and the junction held 7 bases outside the gene matches. Germline CDR1 MNHEY, CDR2 SMNVEV (reference sequence). The CDR3 sequence: CASRLGQGGQPQHF. In DNA, the CDR3 is TGTGCCAGCAGGCTGGGACAGGGAGGACAGCCCCAGCATTTT.

This chain joins TRBV29-1 and TRBJ2-1, with D possibly TRBD2 on 7 matching bases. The germline V and J ends were trimmed by 6 bases and 6 bases, with 15 bases remaining between them. The CDR3 totals 13 residues. Germline V gene data show CDR1 as SQVTM and CDR2 as ANQGSEA. The CDR3 protein is CSVGARGGNEQFF. In nucleotides, the CDR3 is TGCAGCGTGGGAGCGAGGGGGGGCAATGAGCAGTTCTTC.

This clone was seen a handful of times. The V gene is TRBV15, the J gene TRBJ1-6, with 7 positions matching TRBD1. Per germline, CDR1 LNHNV and CDR2 YYDKDF (reference sequence). This CDR3 is built from 16 residues. Trimming took 0 bases from V and 7 from J; bases not matched to a gene: 6. The CDR3 region has the DNA TGTGCCACCAGCAGAGATCCTCCGGACAGGAATTCACCCCTCCACTTT. Translating gives CATSRDPPDRNSPLHF. Looking up the rest from reference TRBV15 and TRBJ1-6 gives the full variable domain: DAMVIQNPRYQVTQFGKPVTLSCSQTLNHNVMYWYQQKSSQAPKLLFHYYDKDFNNEADTPDNFQSRRPNTSFCFLDIRSPGLGDTAMYLCATSRDPPDRNSPLHFGNGTRLTVT.

This clone has just a few counts. V is TRBV19 and J is TRBJ1-6, with TRBD1 matching over 7 bases. The CDR3 totals 21 residues. Germline CDR1 LNHDA, CDR2 SQIVND (reference sequence). V lost 2 bases, J lost 0 bases, and 16 bases stayed unmatched. Here the CDR3 DNA reads TGTGCCAGTAGTATATTTTCCGGGACAGATTATGAGAGCTCCTATAATTCACCCCTCCACTTT. It specifies CASSIFSGTDYESSYNSPLHF.

CDR3 nucleotides: TGCGCCAGCAGCCGACAACACCGGGACAGGGGCAACGAGCAGTACTTC. This encodes CASSRQHRDRGNEQYF. The chain combines TRBV4-1 with TRBJ2-7; 10 nucleotides agree with TRBD1. V gave up 4 bases and J gave up 5 bases; unmatched junction bases: 11. This CDR3 is 16 amino acids long. Germline V gives CDR1 MGHRA, CDR2 YSYEKL.

The chain joins TRBV5-1 to TRBJ2-4; 8 bases match TRBD2. Germline loops: CDR1 SGHRS, CDR2 YFSETQ. The ends lost 4 bases at V and 6 bases at J; junction bases unmatched: 18. CDR3 length equals 18 residues. The CDR3 DNA reads TGCGCCAGCAGCGCCGACGGCCTAGCGGGCGTTGGGGGAAACATTCAGTACTTC. As protein: CASSADGLAGVGGNIQYF. The whole variable domain, remainder taken from reference TRBV5-1 and TRBJ2-4, is KAGVTQTPRYLIKTRGQQVTLSCSPISGHRSVSWYQQTPGQGLQFLFEYFSETQRNKGNFPGRFSGRQFSNSRSEMNVSTLELGDSALYLCASSADGLAGVGGNIQYFGAGTRLSVL.